This T cell receptor (beta chain) was obtained from a study of T-cell memory formation after mild COVID-19. A few counts support this clonotype. V lost 1 base, J lost 4 bases, and 11 bases lay in between. Germline V gives CDR1 SGHTA, CDR2 FQGNSA. This CDR3 has 15 residues. MiXCR was run by TCRdb on the 5' RACE reads, yielding one entry per CDR3 protein. Of 500,000 to 600,000 distinct CDR3 sequences listed, roughly 18% are singletons. The receptor was isolated from an adult woman who had mild COVID-19 (a few samples of this study predate the infection). Cell type and time point are not known. The chain employs TRBV7-2 and TRBJ2-1, with D perhaps TRBD2 (6 bases). The sequenced material came from PBMCs or a T cell subset sorted from them (not recorded which). The CDR3 DNA reads as TGTGCCAGCAGCTTAGGCGGGACGGAGTACAATGAGCAGTTCTTC. This codes for CASSLGGTEYNEQFF.